This T cell receptor (beta chain) is from a study of blood T cell repertoires in COVID-19. Overall study: Some COVID-19 samples were acute and others convalescent; all came from the United States, Italy and Spain.

Trimming took off 3 bases at V and 4 bases at J, with 7 bases between the two ends. CDR3 length: 13 amino acids. The data were produced by immunoSEQ multiplex PCR, yet TCRdb's version contains in-frame clones alone and is incomplete. The sample carries 150,000 to 200,000 clones, roughly 87% recorded once. The source of this sequence is a woman aged 55-69 years with COVID-19, enrolled during active disease. The chain combines TRBV12-3 or TRBV12-4 with TRBJ1-5; no reliable D call. Specimen: peripheral blood. The CDR3 reads CASSFERNQPQHF. In DNA, the CDR3 is TGTGCCAGCAGTTTCGAGAGAAATCAGCCCCAGCATTTT.